Each of the 9 T cell receptor beta chains below was sequenced from the same sample in a study of cytomegalovirus exposure and HLA in healthy donors. The PCR used 60 Vbeta and 13 Jbeta primers. Only in-frame clones appear in the TCRdb table, and some are missing; sequencing was by immunoSEQ multiplex PCR. Counted here are some 150,000 clones, roughly 79% occurring once; the ten biggest clones make up roughly 1.9%. Sequenced material: PBMCs. The receptors derive from a woman aged 40 to 50 in good health and CMV-seronegative.

The genes are TRBV4-3 and TRBJ2-7; no clear D gene. Per germline, CDR1 LGHNA and CDR2 YSLEER. Trimming cost V 1 base and J 3 bases, with 7 bases left between them. The length of the CDR3 is 13 residues. CDR3 protein: CASSQGLRYEQYF. CDR3 nucleotide sequence: TGCGCCAGCAGCCAAGGTCTTCGCTACGAGCAGTACTTC.

This chain links TRBV30 with TRBJ1-2, with a weak D call TRBD1 (5 bases). Germline CDR1 is GTSNPN and CDR2 is SVGIG (reference sequence). V was pared by 3 bases and J by 3 bases, with 17 bases between. The CDR3 is 15 amino acids. Written as DNA, the CDR3 is TGTGCCTGGAGGGGGCAGGGTTTGAGGTACTATGGCTACACCTTC. Translated, it gives CAWRGQGLRYYGYTF.

The J gene is TRBJ2-5, the V gene TRBV9; D ambiguous. The J call is doubtful: the DNA matches TRBJ2-7 better. The CDR3 is 12 amino acids. Germline CDR1 SGDLS, CDR2 YYNGEE. The CDR3 coding sequence is TGTGCCAGCAGCCGCAACAGCTACGAGCAGTACTTC. It encodes CASSRNSYEQYF.

The rearrangement joins TRBV28 to TRBJ1-1, with a possible D match to TRBD1 (6 bases). Germline CDR1 is MDHEN and CDR2 is SYDVKM. Trimming removed 3 bases at V and 4 bases at J, with 18 bases between. The CDR3 sequence is 16 residues long. CDR3 residues: CASSFSTGRESTEAFF. The CDR3 DNA sequence: TGTGCCAGCAGTTTCTCAACAGGGCGGGAGAGCACTGAAGCTTTCTTT.

This chain links TRBV11-2 with TRBJ1-1; no clear D. The CDR3 has 13 amino acids. The germline CDR1 and CDR2 sequences are SGHAT and FQNNGV. Trimming removed 1 base from V and 2 bases from J, with 5 bases in between. CDR3 bases: TGTGCCAGCAGCTTAGTACAAAACACTGAAGCTTTCTTT. Translating it yields CASSLVQNTEAFF.

V usage is TRBV19 and J usage is TRBJ2-1; TRBD1 matches at 8 bases. The V segment lost 5 bases and the J segment 4 bases; nucleotides outside the gene matches: 10. The CDR3 has 16 amino acids. Germline CDR1 and CDR2: LNHDA and SQIVND (reference sequence). The CDR3 DNA reads as TGTGCCAGTAGTGACTTGACAGGGGTTATTTACAATGAGCAGTTCTTC. This sequence encodes CASSDLTGVIYNEQFF.

The J gene is TRBJ1-2, the V gene TRBV14, with 7 positions matching TRBD1. With 5 bases clipped from V and 2 bases from J, the junction kept 2 bases outside the gene matches. CDR3 length: 13 amino acids. Germline V CDR1 and CDR2: SGHDN, FVKESK. As DNA, the CDR3 is TGTGCCAGCAGCACACAGGGGAACTATGGCTACACCTTC. Translated: CASSTQGNYGYTF. The whole variable domain, remainder taken from reference TRBV14 and TRBJ1-2, is EAGVTQFPSHSVIEKGQTVTLRCDPISGHDNLYWYRRVMGKEIKFLLHFVKESKQDESGMPNNRFLAERTGGTYSTLKVQPAELEDSGVYFCASSTQGNYGYTFGSGTRLTVV.

V is TRBV12-5 and J is TRBJ1-5, with 9 bases identical to TRBD1. CDR1 is LGHNT, CDR2 FRNRAP, per germline. The CDR3 has 15 residues. Trimming cost V 5 bases and J 3 bases; bases outside gene matches: 5. CDR3 residues: CASGIRDRVNQPQHF. The CDR3 DNA sequence: TGTGCTAGTGGTATCCGGGACAGGGTCAATCAGCCCCAGCATTTT.

The rearrangement links TRBV2 to TRBJ2-7; TRBD1 is a possible D gene (5 bases). Germline V CDR1 and CDR2: SNHLY, FYNNEI. The V end lost 0 bases, the J end lost 3 bases, and 12 bases lay between the germline ends. The CDR3 is made up of 15 amino acids. The CDR3 DNA reads TGTGCCAGCAGTGAAGCCGGGCAAAGGGGCTACGAGCAGTACTTC. This codes for CASSEAGQRGYEQYF.